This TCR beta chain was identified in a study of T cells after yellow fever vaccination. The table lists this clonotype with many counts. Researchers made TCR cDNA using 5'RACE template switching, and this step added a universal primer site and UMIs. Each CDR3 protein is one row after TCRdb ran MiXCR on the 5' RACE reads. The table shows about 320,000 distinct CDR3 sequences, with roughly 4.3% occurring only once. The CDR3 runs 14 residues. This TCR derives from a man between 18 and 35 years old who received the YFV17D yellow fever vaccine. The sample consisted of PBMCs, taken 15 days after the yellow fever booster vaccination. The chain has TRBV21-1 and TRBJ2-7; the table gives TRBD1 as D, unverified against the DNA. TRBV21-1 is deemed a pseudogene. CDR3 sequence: CASIGQLSSYEQYF. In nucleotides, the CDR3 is TGTGCCAGCATCGGACAGCTCAGCTCCTACGAGCAGTACTTC.